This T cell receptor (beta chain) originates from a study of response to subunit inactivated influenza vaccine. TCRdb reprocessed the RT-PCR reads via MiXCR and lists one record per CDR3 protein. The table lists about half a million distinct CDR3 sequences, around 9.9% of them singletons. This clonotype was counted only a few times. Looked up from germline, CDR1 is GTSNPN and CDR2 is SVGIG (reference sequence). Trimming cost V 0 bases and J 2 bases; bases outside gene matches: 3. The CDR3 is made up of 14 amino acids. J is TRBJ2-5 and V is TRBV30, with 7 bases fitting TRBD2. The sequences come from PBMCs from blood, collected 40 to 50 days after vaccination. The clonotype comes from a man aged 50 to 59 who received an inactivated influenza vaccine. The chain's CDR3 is CAWSVGGVQETQYF. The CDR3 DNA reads TGTGCCTGGAGTGTTGGGGGGGTTCAAGAGACCCAGTACTTC.